The following is a T cell receptor (beta chain) sequence with its context. Primers for the PCR totalled 60 Vbeta and 13 Jbeta. Here immunoSEQ multiplex PCR was the method, and the copy in TCRdb shows in-frame clones only, minus some. The sample carries about 130,000 clones, 65% to 75% recorded once. The data originate from a study of cytomegalovirus exposure and HLA in healthy donors. V trimming: 7 bases; J trimming: 4 bases; junction bases outside the gene matches: 8. There are 14 residues in the CDR3. The germline V gene has CDR1 SGHNT and CDR2 YYREEE (reference sequence). The receptor was isolated from a man aged 40-50 years in good health and CMV-seropositive. The genes are TRBV5-4 and TRBJ1-2, with TRBD1 identical over 9 bases. The sample consisted of PBMCs. CDR3 amino acids: CASHETGGGYGYTF. The DNA of the CDR3 is TGTGCCAGCCACGAGACAGGGGGAGGCTATGGCTACACCTTC.